This TCR beta chain was recorded in a study of T cell responses to AZD1222 COVID-19 vaccine. Concerning this clone itself: The target antigen is unknown.

Overall study findings and caveats: Across the whole spike, CD4 TCRs peaked at regions 160-218 and 743-854. In the spike-specific TCR repertoire, nearly half reportedly target unmutated variant regions. Only six individuals given AZD1222 were seropositive at baseline. The donor cohort was predominantly white British with a female majority, and clonal diversity may have been underestimated.

The method was immunoSEQ multiplex PCR; TCRdb's version includes in-frame clones alone and lacks a portion of them. Of 90,000 to 150,000 clones detected, 80% to 90% appear once; the ten largest clones hold approximately 6.5%. The specimen was peripheral blood, collected 28 days after the second AZD1222 dose. The source of this sequence is an adult who received the AZD1222 COVID-19 vaccine.

The CDR3 sequence: CASSPWGQGPDGYGYTF. The CDR3 nucleotides read TGTGCCAGCTCACCATGGGGACAGGGGCCTGATGGGTATGGCTACACCTTC. The chain uses TRBV18 and TRBJ1-2, with 10 bases fitting TRBD1. The length of the CDR3 is 17 residues. Germline CDR1 reads KGHSH; CDR2 reads LQKENI. The ends lost 2 bases at V and 5 bases at J; junction bases unmatched: 11.